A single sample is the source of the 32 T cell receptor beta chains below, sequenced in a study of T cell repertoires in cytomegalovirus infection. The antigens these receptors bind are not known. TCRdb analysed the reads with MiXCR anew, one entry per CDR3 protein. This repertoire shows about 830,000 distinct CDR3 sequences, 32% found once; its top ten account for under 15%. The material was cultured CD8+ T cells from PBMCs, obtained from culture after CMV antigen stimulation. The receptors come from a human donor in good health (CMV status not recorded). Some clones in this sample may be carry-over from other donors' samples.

In DNA form, the CDR3 reads TGTGCCAGCAGTCTCCTTGGGTGGAGCACTGAAGCTTTCTTT. Translating gives CASSLLGWSTEAFF. V gene TRBV28 combines with J gene TRBJ1-1; no firm D call. The germline V and J ends were trimmed by 5 bases and 4 bases, with 14 bases remaining between them. This CDR3 comprises 14 residues. Germline values: CDR1 MDHEN, CDR2 SYDVKM.

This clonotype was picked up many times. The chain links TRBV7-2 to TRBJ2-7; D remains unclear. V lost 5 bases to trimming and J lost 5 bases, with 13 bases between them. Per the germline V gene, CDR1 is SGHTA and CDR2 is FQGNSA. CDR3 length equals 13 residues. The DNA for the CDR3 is TGTGCCAGCAGCCTTTATAAGGCCAACGAGCAGTACTTC. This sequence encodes CASSLYKANEQYF.

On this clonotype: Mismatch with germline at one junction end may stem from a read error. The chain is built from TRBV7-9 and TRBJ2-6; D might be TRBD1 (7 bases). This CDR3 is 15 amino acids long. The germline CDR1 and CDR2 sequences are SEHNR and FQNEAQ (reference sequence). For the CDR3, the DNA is TGTGCCGGCAGCCAGGAGGGGGCAGGGGCCAACGTCCTGACTTTC. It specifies CAGSQEGAGANVLTF.

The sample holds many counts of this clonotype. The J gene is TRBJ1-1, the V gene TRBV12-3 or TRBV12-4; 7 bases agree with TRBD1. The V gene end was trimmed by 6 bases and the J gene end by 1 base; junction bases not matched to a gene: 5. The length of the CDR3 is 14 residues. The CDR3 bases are TGTGCCAGCAGGGACCGGGACAGGAACACTGAAGCTTTCTTT. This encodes CASRDRDRNTEAFF.

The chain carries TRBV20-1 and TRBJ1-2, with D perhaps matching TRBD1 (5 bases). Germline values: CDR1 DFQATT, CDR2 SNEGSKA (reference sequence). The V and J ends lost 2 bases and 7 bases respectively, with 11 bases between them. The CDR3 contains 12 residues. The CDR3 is CSARISGVGYTF. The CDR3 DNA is TGCAGTGCTAGAATCTCGGGGGTTGGCTACACCTTC.

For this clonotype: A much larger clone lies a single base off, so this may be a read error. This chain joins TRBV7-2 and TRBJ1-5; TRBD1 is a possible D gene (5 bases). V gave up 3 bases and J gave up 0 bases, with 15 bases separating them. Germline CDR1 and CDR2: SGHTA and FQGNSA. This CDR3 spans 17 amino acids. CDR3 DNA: TGTGCCAGCAGCTTCCCCGGGGCGGAATATAGCAATCAGCCCCAGCATTTT. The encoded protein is CASSFPGAEYSNQPQHF.

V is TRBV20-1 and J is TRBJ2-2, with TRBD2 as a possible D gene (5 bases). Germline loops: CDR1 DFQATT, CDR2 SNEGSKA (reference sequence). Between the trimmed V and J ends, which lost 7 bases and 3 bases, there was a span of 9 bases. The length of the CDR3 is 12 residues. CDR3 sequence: CSVPADTGELFF. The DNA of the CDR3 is TGCAGTGTTCCAGCGGACACCGGGGAGCTGTTTTTT.

CDR3 loop: CASSQEPAGGYTEAFF. The CDR3 DNA reads as TGCGCCAGCAGCCAAGAACCCGCAGGGGGCTACACTGAAGCTTTCTTT. The rearrangement links TRBV4-3 to TRBJ1-1; 8 nucleotides line up with TRBD1. The germline gives CDR1 LGHNA, CDR2 YSLEER. Trimming at V came to 0 bases and at J to 3 bases, leaving 6 bases not matched to a gene. This CDR3 is built from 16 residues.

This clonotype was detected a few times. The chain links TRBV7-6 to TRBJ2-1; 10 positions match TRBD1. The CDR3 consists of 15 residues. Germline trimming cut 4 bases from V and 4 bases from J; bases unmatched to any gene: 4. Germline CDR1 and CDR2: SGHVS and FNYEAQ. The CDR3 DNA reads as TGTGCCAGCAGCTACGGACAGGGGGGGTACAATGAGCAGTTCTTC. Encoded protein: CASSYGQGGYNEQFF.

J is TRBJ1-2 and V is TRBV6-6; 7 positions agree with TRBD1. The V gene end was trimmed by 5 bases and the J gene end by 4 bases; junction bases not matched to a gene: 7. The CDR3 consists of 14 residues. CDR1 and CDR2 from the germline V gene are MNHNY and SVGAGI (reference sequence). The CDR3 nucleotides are TGTGCCAGCAGTCCCGGAGACAGGGTCTATGGCTACACCTTC. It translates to CASSPGDRVYGYTF.

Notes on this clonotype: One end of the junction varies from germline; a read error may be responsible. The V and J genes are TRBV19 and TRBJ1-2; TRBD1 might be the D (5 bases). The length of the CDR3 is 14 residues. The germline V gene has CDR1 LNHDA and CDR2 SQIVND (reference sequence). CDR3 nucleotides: TGTGCCAGTAGTCTTAGGGGCGCTTGGAATGTCTACACCTTT. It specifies CASSLRGAWNVYTF.

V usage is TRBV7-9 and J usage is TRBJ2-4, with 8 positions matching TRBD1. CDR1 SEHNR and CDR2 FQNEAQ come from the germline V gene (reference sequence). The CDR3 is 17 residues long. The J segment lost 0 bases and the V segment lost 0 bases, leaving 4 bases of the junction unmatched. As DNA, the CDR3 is TGTGCCAGCAGCTTAGCTCGACAGGGGATAGCCAAAAACATTCAGTACTTC. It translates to CASSLARQGIAKNIQYF.

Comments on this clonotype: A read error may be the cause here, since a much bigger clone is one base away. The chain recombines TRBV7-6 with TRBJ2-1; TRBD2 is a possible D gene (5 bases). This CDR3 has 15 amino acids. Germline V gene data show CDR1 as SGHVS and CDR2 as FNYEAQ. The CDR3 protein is CVSNDGRELIGEQFF. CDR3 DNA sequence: TGTGTCAGCAACGATGGACGGGAACTCATCGGGGAGCAGTTCTTC.

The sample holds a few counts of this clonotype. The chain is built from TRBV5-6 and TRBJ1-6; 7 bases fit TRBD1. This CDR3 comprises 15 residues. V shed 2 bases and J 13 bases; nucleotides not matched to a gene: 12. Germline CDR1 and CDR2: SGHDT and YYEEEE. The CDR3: CASSFGQGGASPLHF. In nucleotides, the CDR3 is TGTGCCAGCAGCTTCGGACAAGGGGGCGCGTCCCCCCTCCACTTT. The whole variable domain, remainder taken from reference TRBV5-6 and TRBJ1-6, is DAGVTQSPTHLIKTRGQQVTLRCSPKSGHDTVSWYQQALGQGPQFIFQYYEEEERQRGNFPDRFSGHQFPNYSSELNVNALLLGDSALYLCASSFGQGGASPLHFGNGTRLTVT.

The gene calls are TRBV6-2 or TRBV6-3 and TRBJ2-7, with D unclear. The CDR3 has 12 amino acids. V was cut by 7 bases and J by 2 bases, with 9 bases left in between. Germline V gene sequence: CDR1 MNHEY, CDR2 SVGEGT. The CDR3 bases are TGTGCCAGCAAGGCCTCCCCCTACGAGCAGTACTTC. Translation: CASKASPYEQYF.

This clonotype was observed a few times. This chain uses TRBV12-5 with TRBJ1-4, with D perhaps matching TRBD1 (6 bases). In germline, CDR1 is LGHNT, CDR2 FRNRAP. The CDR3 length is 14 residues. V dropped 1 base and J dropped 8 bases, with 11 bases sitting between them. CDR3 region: CASGLGIRGEKLFF. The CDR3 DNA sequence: TGTGCTAGTGGTTTGGGAATCAGGGGAGAAAAACTGTTTTTT. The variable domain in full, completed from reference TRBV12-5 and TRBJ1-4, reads DARVTQTPRHKVTEMGQEVTMRCQPILGHNTVFWYRQTMMQGLELLAYFRNRAPLDDSGMPKDRFSAEMPDATLATLKIQPSEPRDSAVYFCASGLGIRGEKLFFGSGTQLSVL.

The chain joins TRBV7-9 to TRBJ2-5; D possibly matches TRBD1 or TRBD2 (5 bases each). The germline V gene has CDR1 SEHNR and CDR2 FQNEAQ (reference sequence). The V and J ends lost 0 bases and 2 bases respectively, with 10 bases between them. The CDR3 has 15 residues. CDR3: CASSLAAEGQETQYF. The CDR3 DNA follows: TGTGCCAGCAGCTTAGCCGCAGAGGGGCAAGAGACCCAGTACTTC.

In DNA, the CDR3 is TGTGCCAGCAGTTTAGGGACAGGGCCCTCCTACGAGCAGTACGTC. This translates into CASSLGTGPSYEQYV. The chain has TRBV12-3 or TRBV12-4 and TRBJ2-7, with 8 bases matching TRBD1. The CDR3 totals 15 residues. V shed 1 base and J 0 bases; nucleotides not matched to a gene: 2.

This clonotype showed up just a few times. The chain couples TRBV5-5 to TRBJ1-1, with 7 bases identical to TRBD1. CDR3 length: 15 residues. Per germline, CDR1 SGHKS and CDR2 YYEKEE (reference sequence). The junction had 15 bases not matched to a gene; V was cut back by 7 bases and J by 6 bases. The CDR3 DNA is TGTGCCAGCTGCCTGACAGGGAGGAACAGAGCTGAAGCTTTCTTT. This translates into CASCLTGRNRAEAFF.

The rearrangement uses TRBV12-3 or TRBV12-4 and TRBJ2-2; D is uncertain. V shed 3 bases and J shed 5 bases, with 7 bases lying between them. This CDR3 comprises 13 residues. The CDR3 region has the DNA TGTGCCAGCAGTTTTTCGGAAACCGGGGAGCTGTTTTTT. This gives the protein CASSFSETGELFF.

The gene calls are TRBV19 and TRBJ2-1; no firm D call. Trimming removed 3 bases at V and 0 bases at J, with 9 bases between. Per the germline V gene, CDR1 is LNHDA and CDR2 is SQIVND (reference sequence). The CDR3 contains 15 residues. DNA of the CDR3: TGTGCCAGTAGTATGCGCGGAAGCTCCTACAATGAGCAGTTCTTC. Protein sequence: CASSMRGSSYNEQFF.

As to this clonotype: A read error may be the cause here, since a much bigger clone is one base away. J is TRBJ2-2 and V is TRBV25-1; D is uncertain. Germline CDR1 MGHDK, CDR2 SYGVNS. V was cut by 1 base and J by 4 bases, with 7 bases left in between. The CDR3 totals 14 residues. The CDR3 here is CASSELGITGELFF. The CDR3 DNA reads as TGTGCCAGCAGTGAATTAGGGATCACCGGGGAGCTGTTTTTT.

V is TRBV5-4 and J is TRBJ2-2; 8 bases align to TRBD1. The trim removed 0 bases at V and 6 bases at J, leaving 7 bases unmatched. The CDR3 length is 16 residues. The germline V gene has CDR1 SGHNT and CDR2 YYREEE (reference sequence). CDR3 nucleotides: TGTGCCAGCAGCTTGGCGGCCAGGGGGCCGGCCGGGGAGCTGTTTTTT. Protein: CASSLAARGPAGELFF.

The CDR3 sequence is CASSQDRWAGGPDEQFF. The CDR3 DNA is TGTGCCAGCAGCCAAGATAGGTGGGCGGGGGGGCCGGATGAGCAGTTCTTC. V usage is TRBV11-2 and J usage is TRBJ2-1; the match to TRBD2 covers 9 bases. The trim removed 5 bases at V and 8 bases at J, leaving 16 bases unmatched. CDR1 and CDR2 (germline): SGHAT, FQNNGV. The CDR3 extends over 17 amino acids.

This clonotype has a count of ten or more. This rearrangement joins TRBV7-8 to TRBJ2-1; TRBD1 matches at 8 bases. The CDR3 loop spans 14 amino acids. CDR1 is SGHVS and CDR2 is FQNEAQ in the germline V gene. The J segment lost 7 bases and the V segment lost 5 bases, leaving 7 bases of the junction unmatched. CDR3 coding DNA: TGTGCCAGCAGCCCGTCGGACAGGGCGAATGAGCAGTTCTTC. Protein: CASSPSDRANEQFF.

The CDR3: CASTWDSNYGYTF. The CDR3 nucleotides read TGTGCCAGCACATGGGACAGCAACTATGGCTACACCTTC. The chain links TRBV6-2 or TRBV6-3 to TRBJ1-2; 7 bases line up with TRBD1. J gave up 2 bases and V 7 bases, and 4 bases lay outside the gene matches. This CDR3 comprises 13 residues. The V gene's germline CDR1 is MNHEY and CDR2 SVGEGT.

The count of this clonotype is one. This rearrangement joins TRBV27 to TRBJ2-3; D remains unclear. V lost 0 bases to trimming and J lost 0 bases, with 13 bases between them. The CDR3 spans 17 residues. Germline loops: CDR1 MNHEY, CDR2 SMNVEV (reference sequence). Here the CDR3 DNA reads TGTGCCAGCAGTTTATCGGTCCTTAGGGCCAGCACAGATACGCAGTATTTT. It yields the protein CASSLSVLRASTDTQYF.

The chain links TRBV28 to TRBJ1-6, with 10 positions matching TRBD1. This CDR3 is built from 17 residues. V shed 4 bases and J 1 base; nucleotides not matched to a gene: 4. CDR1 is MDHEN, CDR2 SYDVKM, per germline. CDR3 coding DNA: TGTGCCAGCAGTTCCCGACAGGGGGCTTCCTATAATTCACCCCTCCACTTT. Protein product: CASSSRQGASYNSPLHF.

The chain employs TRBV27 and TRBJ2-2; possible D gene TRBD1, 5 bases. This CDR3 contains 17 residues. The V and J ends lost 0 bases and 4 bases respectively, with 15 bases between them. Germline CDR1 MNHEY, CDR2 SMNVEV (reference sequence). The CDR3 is CASSLSHWQGSTGELFF. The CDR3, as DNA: TGTGCCAGCAGTTTATCGCATTGGCAGGGTAGCACCGGGGAGCTGTTTTTT.

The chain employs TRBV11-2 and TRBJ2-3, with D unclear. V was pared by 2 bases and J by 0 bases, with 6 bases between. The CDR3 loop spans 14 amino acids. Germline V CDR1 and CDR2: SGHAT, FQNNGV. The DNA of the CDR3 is TGTGCCAGCAGCTTAACCACTAGCACAGATACGCAGTATTTT. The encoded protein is CASSLTTSTDTQYF.

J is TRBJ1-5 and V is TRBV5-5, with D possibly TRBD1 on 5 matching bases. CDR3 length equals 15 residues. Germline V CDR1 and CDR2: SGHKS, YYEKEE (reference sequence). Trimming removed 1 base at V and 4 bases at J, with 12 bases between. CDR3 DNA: TGTGCCAGCAGCTTGTGGAGGGGTAAAAATCAGCCCCAGCATTTT. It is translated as CASSLWRGKNQPQHF.

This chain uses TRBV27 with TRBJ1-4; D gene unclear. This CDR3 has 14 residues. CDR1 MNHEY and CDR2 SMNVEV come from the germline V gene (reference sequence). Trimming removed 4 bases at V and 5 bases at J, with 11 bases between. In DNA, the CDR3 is TGTGCCAGCAGTTCGGGCCTTGCCAATGAAAAACTGTTTTTT. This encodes CASSSGLANEKLFF.